A single TCR beta chain is shown here with its context. Its antigen is undetermined. The assay was immunoSEQ multiplex PCR, and TCRdb's table has in-frame clones only and misses some. Of 9,000 to 15,000 clones listed, roughly 66% are singletons. These data belong to a study of tumor-infiltrating lymphocytes in localized non-small cell lung cancer. Overall study context: Some samples were collected after neoadjuvant chemotherapy; smokers, never-smokers and several histologies were included.

Germline assignment: CDR1 MNHEY and CDR2 SMNVEV (reference sequence). V was cut by 0 bases and J by 6 bases, with 11 bases left in between. There are 14 residues in the CDR3. Points from the study as a whole: Only some patients had TCR sequencing, depending on available tissue. Technical variation could not be separated from intratumor heterogeneity here.

The rearrangement uses TRBV27 and TRBJ1-2; D may be TRBD1 (5 bases). The specimen was uninvolved lung tissue not adjacent to the tumor. The receptor was derived from a human donor with non-small cell lung cancer. CDR3 nucleotide sequence: TGTGCCAGCAGTTTATCCAGGGAGGGGCATGGCTACACCTTC. Protein: CASSLSREGHGYTF.